What follows are 11 T cell receptor beta chains derived from one specimen sequenced in a study of cytomegalovirus exposure and HLA in healthy donors. It was with 60 Vbeta and 13 Jbeta primers that the PCR ran. Assay used: immunoSEQ multiplex PCR; TCRdb lists only in-frame clones, some missing. The repertoire holds 160,000 or so clones, more than 70% seen once, with 0.95% to 1.3% in the top ten. The sequenced sample was PBMCs. These TCRs come from a man aged 30 to 45 in good health and CMV-seronegative.

This chain links TRBV29-1 with TRBJ2-3; 10 bases map to TRBD2. V dropped 6 bases and J dropped 5; count of bases not matched to a gene: 8. The CDR3 runs 14 residues. Germline V gene sequence: CDR1 SQVTM, CDR2 ANQGSEA. The CDR3 sequence: CSVRGSGRVDTQYF. The CDR3 bases are TGCAGCGTAAGGGGAAGCGGGAGGGTAGATACGCAGTATTTT.

This sequence joins TRBV5-4 and TRBJ2-3, with 8 nucleotides matching TRBD1. From germline, CDR1 is SGHNT and CDR2 YYREEE (reference sequence). The CDR3 spans 14 residues. Trimming cost V 4 bases and J 6 bases; bases outside gene matches: 7. The CDR3 reads CASSARGPADTQYF. The CDR3 bases are TGTGCCAGCAGCGCCAGGGGGCCGGCGGATACGCAGTATTTT. The whole variable domain, remainder taken from reference TRBV5-4 and TRBJ2-3, is ETGVTQSPTHLIKTRGQQVTLRCSSQSGHNTVSWYQQALGQGPQFIFQYYREEENGRGNFPPRFSGLQFPNYSSELNVNALELDDSALYLCASSARGPADTQYFGPGTRLTVL.

This clone appeared a few times. The rearrangement uses TRBV4-1 and TRBJ2-5; D gene ambiguous. V was trimmed by 1 base and J by 0 bases, leaving 12 bases between them. The germline gives CDR1 MGHRA, CDR2 YSYEKL. This CDR3 has 16 amino acids. The CDR3 DNA reads as TGCGCCAGCAGCCAAGGTGTTTCTCTGTACCAAGAGACCCAGTACTTC. Its protein is CASSQGVSLYQETQYF.

The rearrangement links TRBV7-3 to TRBJ2-1; D gene ambiguous. This CDR3 is 13 amino acids long. Trimming pared 5 bases from V and 3 bases from J, leaving 8 bases between. Germline CDR1 reads SGHTA; CDR2 reads FQGTGA. The CDR3 protein is CASSPVGYNEQFF. The CDR3 nucleotides are TGTGCCAGCAGCCCCGTCGGCTACAATGAGCAGTTCTTC.

The chain employs TRBV27 and TRBJ1-5; 10 nucleotides line up with TRBD1. The CDR3 length is 17 residues. Germline CDR1 is MNHEY and CDR2 is SMNVEV (reference sequence). Trimming at V came to 4 bases and at J to 3 bases, leaving 9 bases not matched to a gene. The CDR3 spells CASSYIRGTGVNQPQHF. CDR3 nucleotide sequence: TGTGCCAGCAGTTATATAAGAGGGACAGGGGTCAATCAGCCCCAGCATTTT.

This clone was observed a few times. The junction departs from germline at one end; a sequencing error may be responsible. The chain is built from TRBV4-1 and TRBJ2-1, with a possible D match to TRBD2 (5 bases). The CDR3 runs 12 residues. Germline CDR1 MGHRA, CDR2 YSYEKL. In DNA, the CDR3 is TGTGCCAGCAGCCTCGGAGGCAATGAGCAGTTCTTC. It codes for CASSLGGNEQFF.

The chain recombines TRBV2 with TRBJ2-7; D is perhaps TRBD1 (6 bases). The germline gives CDR1 SNHLY, CDR2 FYNNEI. CDR3 length: 13 residues. Trimming took off 7 bases at V and 9 bases at J, with 19 bases between the two ends. As DNA, the CDR3 is TGTGCCAGCATACCAAACAGGGTCTATGGGCAGTACTTC. Translating it yields CASIPNRVYGQYF.

The gene calls are TRBV5-8 and TRBJ1-1; D unresolved. The germline V and J ends were trimmed by 1 base and 5 bases, with 15 bases remaining between them. This CDR3 spans 15 amino acids. The germline CDR1 and CDR2 sequences are SGHTS and YDEGEE. CDR3 region: CASSLREGEWTEAFF. CDR3 bases: TGTGCCAGCAGCTTGAGGGAGGGAGAATGGACTGAAGCTTTCTTT.

This chain uses TRBV6-1 with TRBJ1-2; no reliable D call. This CDR3 is built from 16 residues. The germline V gene encodes CDR1 MNHNS and CDR2 SASEGT. Trimming took 4 bases from V and 2 from J, leaving 17 bases between them. The CDR3 protein is CASSGPFLGENYGYTF. The CDR3 region has the DNA TGTGCCAGCAGTGGACCCTTTTTGGGCGAGAACTATGGCTACACCTTC.

The rearrangement links TRBV7-6 to TRBJ1-4; TRBD1 aligns across 7 bases. The CDR3 runs 14 residues. Germline V CDR1 and CDR2: SGHVS, FNYEAQ. The V gene end was trimmed by 5 bases and the J gene end by 8 bases; junction bases not matched to a gene: 8. The CDR3 region is CASSPRQGTEKLFF. Written as DNA, the CDR3 is TGTGCCAGCAGCCCGAGACAGGGAACCGAAAAACTGTTTTTT.

This clone was observed a few times. J is TRBJ2-1 and V is TRBV28; unclear D gene. The CDR3 runs 12 residues. Between the trimmed V and J ends, which lost 3 bases and 4 bases, there was a span of 4 bases. Germline V gives CDR1 MDHEN, CDR2 SYDVKM. The CDR3 region is CASSFGYNEQFF. DNA for the CDR3: TGTGCCAGCAGTTTCGGGTACAATGAGCAGTTCTTC. The variable domain in full, completed from reference TRBV28 and TRBJ2-1, reads DVKVTQSSRYLVKRTGEKVFLECVQDMDHENMFWYRQDPGLGLRLIYFSYDVKMKEKGDIPEGYSVSREKKERFSLILESASTNQTSMYLCASSFGYNEQFFGPGTRLTVL.